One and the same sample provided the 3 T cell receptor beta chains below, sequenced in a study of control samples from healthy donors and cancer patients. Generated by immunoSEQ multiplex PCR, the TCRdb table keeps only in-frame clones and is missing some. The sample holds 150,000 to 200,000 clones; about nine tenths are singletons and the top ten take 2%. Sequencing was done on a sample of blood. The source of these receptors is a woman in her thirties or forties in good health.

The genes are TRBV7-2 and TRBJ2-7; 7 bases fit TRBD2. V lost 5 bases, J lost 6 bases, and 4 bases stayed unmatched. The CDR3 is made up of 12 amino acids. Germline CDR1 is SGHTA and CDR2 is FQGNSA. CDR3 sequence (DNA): TGTGCCAGCAGCCCGGGGGGACCCGAGCAGTACTTC. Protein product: CASSPGGPEQYF.

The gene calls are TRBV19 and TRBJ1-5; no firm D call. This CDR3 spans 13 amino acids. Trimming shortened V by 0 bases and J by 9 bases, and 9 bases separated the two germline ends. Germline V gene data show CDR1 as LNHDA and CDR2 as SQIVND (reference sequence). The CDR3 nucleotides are TGTGCCAGTAGTATAGACACCGGGCGGCCCCAGCATTTT. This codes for CASSIDTGRPQHF. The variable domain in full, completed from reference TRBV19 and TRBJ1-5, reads DGGITQSPKYLFRKEGQNVTLSCEQNLNHDAMYWYRQDPGQGLRLIYYSQIVNDFQKGDIAEGYSVSREKKESFPLTVTSAQKNPTAFYLCASSIDTGRPQHFGDGTRLSIL.

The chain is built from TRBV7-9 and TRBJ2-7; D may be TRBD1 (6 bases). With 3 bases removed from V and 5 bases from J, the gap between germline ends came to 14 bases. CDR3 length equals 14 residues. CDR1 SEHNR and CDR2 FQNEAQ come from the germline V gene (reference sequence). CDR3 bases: TGTGCCAGCAGCTTCTGGACAGCGGCAGACGAGCAGTACTTC. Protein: CASSFWTAADEQYF.